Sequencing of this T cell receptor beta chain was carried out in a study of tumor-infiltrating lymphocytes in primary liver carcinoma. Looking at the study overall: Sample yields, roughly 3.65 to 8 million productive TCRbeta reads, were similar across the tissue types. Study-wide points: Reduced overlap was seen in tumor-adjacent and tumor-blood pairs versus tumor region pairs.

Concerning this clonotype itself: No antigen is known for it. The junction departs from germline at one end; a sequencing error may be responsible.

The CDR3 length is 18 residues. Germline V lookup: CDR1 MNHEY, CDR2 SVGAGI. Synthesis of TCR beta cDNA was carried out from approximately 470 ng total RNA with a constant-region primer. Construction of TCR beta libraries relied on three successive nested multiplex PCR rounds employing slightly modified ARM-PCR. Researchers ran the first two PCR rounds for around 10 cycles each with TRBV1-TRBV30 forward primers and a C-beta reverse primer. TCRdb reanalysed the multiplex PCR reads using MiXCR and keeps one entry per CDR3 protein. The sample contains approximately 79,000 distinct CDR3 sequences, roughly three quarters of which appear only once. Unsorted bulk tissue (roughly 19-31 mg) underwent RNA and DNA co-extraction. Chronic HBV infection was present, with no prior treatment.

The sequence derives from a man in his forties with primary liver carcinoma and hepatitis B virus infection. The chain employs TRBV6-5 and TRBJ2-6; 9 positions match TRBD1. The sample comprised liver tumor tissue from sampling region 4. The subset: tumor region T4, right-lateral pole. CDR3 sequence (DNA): TGTGCCAACAGTCTTGGGACAGGGATGAAAACTGGGGCCAACGTCCTGACTTTC. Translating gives CANSLGTGMKTGANVLTF.